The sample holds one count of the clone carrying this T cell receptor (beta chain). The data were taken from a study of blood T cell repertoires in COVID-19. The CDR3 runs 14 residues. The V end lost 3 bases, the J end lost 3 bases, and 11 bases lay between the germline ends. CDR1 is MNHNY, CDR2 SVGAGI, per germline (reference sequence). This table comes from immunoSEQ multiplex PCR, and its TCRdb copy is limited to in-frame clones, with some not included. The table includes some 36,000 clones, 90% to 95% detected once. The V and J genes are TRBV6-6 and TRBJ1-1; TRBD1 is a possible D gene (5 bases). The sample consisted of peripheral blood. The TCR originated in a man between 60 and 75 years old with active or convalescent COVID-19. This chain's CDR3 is CASSYWGGDTEAFF. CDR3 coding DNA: TGTGCCAGCAGTTATTGGGGGGGGGACACTGAAGCTTTCTTT.